Sequencing of this T cell receptor beta chain was carried out in a study of blood T cell repertoires in COVID-19. Study context: COVID-19 samples collected from the United States, Italy and Spain covered acute and convalescent phases. PBMCs, B-cell-depleted T cells, or T cells were the source of the cDNA or gDNA that made up the material.

Per germline, CDR1 KGHSH and CDR2 LQKENI. CDR3 size: 17 residues. Unmatched junction bases numbered 7, after V lost 2 bases and J lost 2 bases. In the authors' methods: From reference gene primer amplification, estimates of nucleated cell counts were derived. Profiling relied on immunoSEQ multiplex PCR, and the TCRdb table lists in-frame clones only, not all of them. That table is the source of V, J and clone size, and D and trimming were worked out from the DNA. The table includes more than 250,000 clones, over 75% detected once. The rearrangement links TRBV18 to TRBJ2-3; 10 nucleotides line up with TRBD2. The clonotype comes from a human donor in a cohort sampled during active COVID-19. What was sequenced was peripheral blood. CDR3 residues: CASSPELAGLSTDTQYF. In DNA form, the CDR3 reads TGTGCCAGCTCACCAGAACTAGCGGGACTCTCCACAGATACGCAGTATTTT.